These 20 T cell receptor beta chains came from one sample sequenced in a study of vaccination effects on CD4 cells after COVID-19 (dated by TCRdb to 2021 to 2024). In the ViraFEST assay, PBMC were stimulated with viral peptide pools, and antigen-specific CD4+ T cell clonotypes were then identified by expansion using TCR sequencing. After about 9 days of culture, CD4+ T cells were isolated with the EasySep CD4+ T cell isolation kit. Healthy vaccine recipients had no prior SARS-CoV-2 infection, confirmed by negative nucleocapsid antibodies before and after vaccination. The antigens of these receptors remain unknown. Library preparation employed the immunoSEQ multiplex PCR assay. TCRdb re-hosts the immuneACCESS table, in-frame sequences only. Its copies lack some clones; in the studies checked, an unresolved V gene accounts for under half of them, and the cause for the rest is not known. A total of 20,000 to 25,000 clones appear in this sample, roughly 72% of them only once. The ten largest clonotypes hold about 9.7% of the sample.

The specimen was CD4+ T cells from PBMCs cultured with HCoV-NL63 spike peptides, collected before COVID-19 vaccination. The cell subset or site label on this specimen signifies: HCoV-NL63 spike overlapping peptide pool stimulation. Receptor source: a human donor who received a COVID-19 vaccine.

J is TRBJ1-2 and V is TRBV6-1; D not resolved. The CDR3 totals 13 residues. V was shortened by 2 bases and J by 3 bases, with 7 bases between the two germline ends. Germline V lookup: CDR1 MNHNS, CDR2 SASEGT. Written as DNA, the CDR3 is TGTGCCAGCAGTGAAAAGAAGGACTATGGCTACACCTTC. Protein: CASSEKKDYGYTF.

V gene TRBV5-1 combines with J gene TRBJ1-5; maybe TRBD1 (6 bases). The CDR3 is made up of 13 amino acids. CDR1 and CDR2 (germline): SGHRS, YFSETQ. Trimming shortened V by 2 bases and J by 7 bases, and 10 bases separated the two germline ends. The CDR3 nucleotides read TGCGCCAGCAGCTTTACAGGGAACCAGCCCCAGCATTTT. Residues: CASSFTGNQPQHF. The variable domain in full, completed from reference TRBV5-1 and TRBJ1-5, reads KAGVTQTPRYLIKTRGQQVTLSCSPISGHRSVSWYQQTPGQGLQFLFEYFSETQRNKGNFPGRFSGRQFSNSRSEMNVSTLELGDSALYLCASSFTGNQPQHFGDGTRLSIL.

V and J are TRBV25-1 and TRBJ1-4; D is ambiguous. The CDR3 runs to 17 residues. Trimming shortened V by 0 bases and J by 3 bases, and 14 bases separated the two germline ends. Germline V gene lookup returns CDR1 MGHDK and CDR2 SYGVNS. Here the CDR3 reads CASSEYSGFGPNEKLFF. In DNA form, the CDR3 reads TGTGCCAGCAGTGAATATTCGGGATTTGGGCCTAATGAAAAACTGTTTTTT.

The CDR3 coding sequence is TGTGCCAGCAGTTACTCCCAAACAGGGAACTACGAGCAGTACTTC. Translated, it gives CASSYSQTGNYEQYF. The V call is TRBV6-5, the J call TRBJ2-7, with D possibly being TRBD1 (6 bases). CDR1 and CDR2 from the germline V gene are MNHEY and SVGAGI. V was pared by 0 bases and J by 3 bases, with 12 bases between. This CDR3 has 15 amino acids.

In its sample, this clone was seen a few times. The chain carries TRBV11-3 and TRBJ2-2; D call uncertain. This CDR3 region has 14 residues. The V gene lost 0 bases and the J gene lost 4 bases, with 6 bases spanning the gap. Germline-derived CDR1 and CDR2 are SGHNT and YENEEA. Here the CDR3 reads CASSLEVGTGELFF. In DNA form, the CDR3 reads TGTGCCAGCAGCTTAGAGGTCGGCACCGGGGAGCTGTTTTTT.

A single count supports this clone. This rearrangement joins TRBV5-1 to TRBJ1-1, with D possibly being TRBD1 (6 bases). The CDR3 consists of 16 residues. The germline gives CDR1 SGHRS, CDR2 YFSETQ. V was pared by 0 bases and J by 0 bases, with 12 bases between. The CDR3 reads CASSLGTVKMNTEAFF. CDR3 nucleotides: TGCGCCAGCAGCTTGGGGACAGTTAAAATGAACACTGAAGCTTTCTTT.

The chain is built from TRBV15 and TRBJ2-6; no clear D. The CDR3 sequence is 15 residues long. CDR1 and CDR2 (germline): LNHNV, YYDKDF (reference sequence). V dropped 4 bases and J dropped 0 bases, with 7 bases sitting between them. The DNA for the CDR3 is TGTGCCACCAGCAAAGACATCTCTGGGGCCAACGTCCTGACTTTC. Translation gives CATSKDISGANVLTF.

About this clone: A read error may account for a junction end that differs from germline. The V and J genes are TRBV6-6 and TRBJ2-1, with 7 bases matching TRBD2. This CDR3 region has 17 residues. Germline CDR1 is MNHNY and CDR2 is SVGAGI (reference sequence). Here the CDR3 reads CASSRDGTIPSHNEQFF. The CDR3 DNA reads TGTGCCAGCAGCCGAGATGGGACTATTCCCTCCCACAATGAGCAGTTCTTC.

The V and J genes are TRBV24-1 and TRBJ1-2; no reliable D call. There are 16 residues in the CDR3. CDR1 is KGHDR and CDR2 is SFDVKD in the germline V gene. Trimming took 5 bases from V and 1 from J, leaving 16 bases between them. The CDR3, as DNA: TGTGCCACCAGTGGCGAGAAAACGGACGGTAACTATGGCTACACCTTC. Its protein is CATSGEKTDGNYGYTF.

The chain joins TRBV19 to TRBJ1-6, with a tentative D call TRBD1 (5 bases). V was pared by 5 bases and J by 3 bases, with 14 bases between. CDR1 is LNHDA, CDR2 SQIVND, per germline (reference sequence). The CDR3 totals 16 residues. The CDR3 spells CASSSPRENYNSPLHF. Written as DNA, the CDR3 is TGTGCCAGTAGTTCCCCCAGGGAAAACTATAATTCACCCCTCCACTTT.

This clone was counted between two and nine times. The CDR3 DNA follows: TGCGCCAGCAGGGGACTAGCGAACTACAATGAGCAGTTCTTC. Protein product: CASRGLANYNEQFF. V is TRBV4-1 and J is TRBJ2-1; 10 bases match TRBD2. Per germline, CDR1 MGHRA and CDR2 YSYEKL. The CDR3 length is 14 residues. After removal of 6 bases from V and 3 bases from J, the junction contained 2 bases not matched to a gene.

The CDR3 sequence: CASGTSGGGYNEQFF. Written as DNA, the CDR3 is TGTGCCAGCGGGACTAGCGGGGGAGGCTACAATGAGCAGTTCTTC. V is TRBV2 and J is TRBJ2-1, with TRBD2 matching 14 bases. Germline V CDR1 and CDR2: SNHLY, FYNNEI. With V trimmed by 8 bases and J by 3 bases, 3 bases remained unmatched. This CDR3 contains 15 residues.

The chain employs TRBV5-1 and TRBJ2-1; unclear D gene. Deletions cut 0 bases from V and 3 bases from J, with 4 bases between. Germline loops: CDR1 SGHRS, CDR2 YFSETQ. This CDR3 has 13 amino acids. CDR3 nucleotide sequence: TGCGCCAGCAGCTTGGTGGACTACAATGAGCAGTTCTTC. Amino acid sequence: CASSLVDYNEQFF.

The chain has TRBV5-1 and TRBJ1-5; 10 nucleotides line up with TRBD1. V dropped 4 bases and J dropped 6; count of bases not matched to a gene: 4. CDR1 and CDR2 (germline): SGHRS, YFSETQ. The CDR3 sequence is 14 residues long. The CDR3, as DNA: TGCGCCAGCAGCCAGACAGGGGGCTTTCAGCCCCAGCATTTT. Translated: CASSQTGGFQPQHF.

This CDR3 is CASSQELAGGGEQYF. CDR3 nucleotides: TGTGCCAGCAGCCAAGAATTGGCGGGAGGAGGCGAGCAGTACTTC. V usage is TRBV3-1 (or the pseudogene TRBV3-2) and J usage is TRBJ2-7, with 8 bases aligning to TRBD2. Germline CDR1 is LGHDT and CDR2 is YNNKEL (reference sequence). With V trimmed by 0 bases and J by 6 bases, 7 bases remained unmatched. The CDR3 has 15 residues.

The chain combines TRBV18 with TRBJ2-5, with 12 bases matching TRBD2. V lost 6 bases, J lost 2 bases, and 7 bases stayed unmatched. Looked up from germline, CDR1 is KGHSH and CDR2 is LQKENI. The CDR3 loop spans 16 amino acids. In DNA form, the CDR3 reads TGTGCCAGCTCCCCTGGGACTAGCGGGTCTCAAGAGACCCAGTACTTC. As protein: CASSPGTSGSQETQYF.

In nucleotides, the CDR3 is TGTGCCAGCAGTGAACAGACAGGGGGCTCTGGAAACACCATATATTTT. Translating gives CASSEQTGGSGNTIYF. V is TRBV6-1 and J is TRBJ1-3; TRBD1 matches 9 bases. From germline, CDR1 is MNHNS and CDR2 SASEGT. The J segment lost 0 bases and the V segment lost 2 bases, leaving 2 bases of the junction unmatched. The CDR3 has 16 residues.

The V gene is TRBV27, the J gene TRBJ2-3; D is tentatively TRBD1 or TRBD2 (6 bases each). V lost 6 bases, J lost 6 bases, and 16 bases lay in between. The CDR3 length is 14 residues. Germline CDR1 is MNHEY and CDR2 is SMNVEV (reference sequence). This CDR3 reads CASRRRGQGDTQYF. The CDR3 bases are TGTGCCAGCAGACGACGGGGGCAGGGGGATACGCAGTATTTT.

By share of the sample, this clone is medium-sized. The chain employs TRBV6-1 and TRBJ2-2; 8 bases map to TRBD2. The length of the CDR3 is 15 residues. Germline V gene sequence: CDR1 MNHNS, CDR2 SASEGT. V trimming: 2 bases; J trimming: 1 base; junction bases outside the gene matches: 0. The CDR3 DNA follows: TGTGCCAGCAGTGAACTAGCGGGGAACACCGGGGAGCTGTTTTTT. Its translation is CASSELAGNTGELFF.

This chain joins TRBV12-3 or TRBV12-4 and TRBJ1-4; D unclear. Deletions cut 2 bases from V and 2 bases from J, with 3 bases between. The CDR3 has 13 amino acids. The CDR3 is CASSLWTNEKLFF. The CDR3 region has the DNA TGTGCCAGCAGTTTATGGACTAATGAAAAACTGTTTTTT.